These 29 T cell receptor beta chains were sequenced from one sample in a study of T cell responses to AZD1222 COVID-19 vaccine. Using immunoSEQ multiplex PCR, the repertoire was profiled, and TCRdb retains in-frame clones only, with some absent. This table has around 100,000 clones, around 87% appearing once. This specimen consisted of peripheral blood, obtained on day 0 of MenACWY control vaccination. The source of these receptors is an adult in good health.

This chain joins TRBV9 and TRBJ2-7; tentatively, D is TRBD1 or TRBD2 (5 bases each). The V gene lost 4 bases and the J gene lost 6 bases, with 14 bases spanning the gap. CDR1 and CDR2 from the germline V gene are SGDLS and YYNGEE. The CDR3 is made up of 13 amino acids. CDR3 bases: TGTGCCAGCAGCCCTGGGGGTGGGGTCGAGCAGTACTTC. Amino acid sequence: CASSPGGGVEQYF.

The chain joins TRBV19 to TRBJ1-2, with TRBD1 matching 7 bases. CDR3 length equals 14 residues. V dropped 4 bases and J dropped 5; count of bases not matched to a gene: 7. Germline V lookup: CDR1 LNHDA, CDR2 SQIVND (reference sequence). CDR3 protein: CASSTRDRVYGYTF. The CDR3 DNA reads as TGTGCCAGTAGTACCCGAGACAGGGTTTATGGCTACACCTTC. Based on the CDR3 plus reference TRBV19 and TRBJ1-2, the full variable domain is DGGITQSPKYLFRKEGQNVTLSCEQNLNHDAMYWYRQDPGQGLRLIYYSQIVNDFQKGDIAEGYSVSREKKESFPLTVTSAQKNPTAFYLCASSTRDRVYGYTFGSGTRLTVV.

V usage is TRBV2 and J usage is TRBJ1-5; D is perhaps TRBD1 (6 bases). V was shortened by 4 bases and J by 0 bases, with 13 bases between the two germline ends. Germline lookup yields CDR1 SNHLY and CDR2 FYNNEI. This CDR3 is built from 16 residues. The CDR3 is CASSGSDRYSNQPQHF. The CDR3 coding sequence is TGTGCCAGCAGTGGATCCGACAGGTATAGCAATCAGCCCCAGCATTTT.

The rearrangement links TRBV7-2 to TRBJ1-1; a possible D gene is TRBD1 (6 bases). This CDR3 is 15 amino acids long. CDR1 is SGHTA, CDR2 FQGNSA, per germline. The V end was cut by 2 bases, the J end by 5 bases, with 15 bases between. CDR3 nucleotides: TGTGCCAGCAGCTTATTAAAGGGGGGAGGAACTGAAGCTTTCTTT. Protein product: CASSLLKGGGTEAFF.

This clone came up a few times. No DNA is shown, since the ends of the CDR3 on it are uncertain; the CDR3 is the one TCRdb lists. The V and J genes are TRBV12-3 or TRBV12-4 and TRBJ1-2. The CDR3 spans 12 amino acids, including both terminal residues. This CDR3 is CASSWWGSGNTF.

The rearrangement joins TRBV10-3 to TRBJ1-2, with D possibly TRBD1 on 5 matching bases. This CDR3 contains 13 residues. The V end was cut by 0 bases, the J end by 7 bases, with 9 bases between. Germline assignment: CDR1 ENHRY and CDR2 SYGVKD. CDR3 bases: TGTGCCATCAGTGAGTCCAGGGAAATTGGCTACACCTTC. Amino acids: CAISESREIGYTF.

V gene TRBV11-2 combines with J gene TRBJ1-6; D gene unclear. The length of the CDR3 is 11 residues. Germline CDR1 is SGHAT and CDR2 is FQNNGV. V lost 8 bases and J 11 bases, leaving 10 bases between the germline ends. The CDR3 sequence is CASVDWTPLHF. In nucleotides, the CDR3 is TGTGCCAGCGTAGATTGGACACCCCTCCACTTT.

This clone appeared once. This chain uses TRBV6-2 or TRBV6-3 with TRBJ1-5; D remains ambiguous. Per the germline V gene, CDR1 is MNHEY and CDR2 is SVGEGT. The CDR3 is 15 amino acids. V was clipped by 2 bases and J by 0 bases, with 8 bases between them. CDR3: CASSYEAASNQPQHF. The CDR3 bases are TGTGCCAGCAGTTACGAGGCAGCTAGCAATCAGCCCCAGCATTTT.

V usage is TRBV18 and J usage is TRBJ1-5; no definite D call. The germline V and J ends were trimmed by 3 bases and 1 base, with 13 bases remaining between them. The germline gives CDR1 KGHSH, CDR2 LQKENI. The CDR3 length is 16 residues. The CDR3 protein is CASSPLRGISNQPQHF. The CDR3 coding sequence is TGTGCCAGCTCACCCCTCCGAGGGATCAGCAATCAGCCCCAGCATTTT.

V and J are TRBV10-2 and TRBJ1-2; 8 bases are shared with TRBD1. The CDR3 length is 17 residues. The ends lost 5 bases at V and 1 base at J; junction bases unmatched: 12. CDR1 and CDR2 from the germline V gene are WSHSY and SAAADI. CDR3 sequence: CASSSVGSDRGNYGYTF. Written as DNA, the CDR3 is TGCGCCAGCAGTTCGGTAGGGAGTGACAGGGGTAACTATGGCTACACCTTC.

The chain uses TRBV19 and TRBJ1-2, with D possibly matching TRBD1 (6 bases). V lost 8 bases, J lost 8 bases, and 6 bases lay in between. Germline V gives CDR1 LNHDA, CDR2 SQIVND (reference sequence). The CDR3 is 9 amino acids. CDR3 region: CASGQGYTF. The CDR3 DNA reads TGTGCCAGTGGACAGGGCTACACCTTC.

Only a few counts were recorded for this clone. The V gene is TRBV12-3 or TRBV12-4, the J gene TRBJ2-3; D may be TRBD2 (6 bases). The CDR3 has 13 residues. V was pared by 8 bases and J by 4 bases, with 13 bases between. DNA for the CDR3: TGTGCCAGCGGTGGGGGGAAATCAGATACGCAGTATTTT. It encodes CASGGGKSDTQYF.

About this clone: The sample contains more than one DNA sequence encoding this CDR3. V usage is TRBV24-1 and J usage is TRBJ1-1, with D perhaps matching TRBD1 (6 bases). Between the trimmed V and J ends, which lost 10 bases and 1 base, there was a span of 9 bases. Germline CDR1 is KGHDR and CDR2 is SFDVKD. This CDR3 is 12 amino acids long. In DNA, the CDR3 is TGTGCCACTTCGACAGGGAACACTGAAGCTTTCTTT. Protein sequence: CATSTGNTEAFF.

The J gene is TRBJ2-2, the V gene TRBV6-2 or TRBV6-3; D may be TRBD1 or TRBD2 (5 bases each). This CDR3 spans 13 amino acids. Trimming took 4 bases from V and 4 from J, leaving 7 bases between them. CDR1 is MNHEY and CDR2 is SVGEGT in the germline V gene. The DNA of the CDR3 is TGTGCCAGCAGTTCGGGGCGCACCGGGGAGCTGTTTTTT. Its protein product is CASSSGRTGELFF.

This chain links TRBV10-3 with TRBJ1-2; D is undetermined. From germline, CDR1 is ENHRY and CDR2 SYGVKD. The germline V and J ends were trimmed by 5 bases and 8 bases, with 9 bases remaining between them. This CDR3 is built from 11 residues. In nucleotides, the CDR3 is TGTGCCATCAGTTTGCAAGAGGGCTACACCTTC. Residues: CAISLQEGYTF.

This chain connects TRBV28 to TRBJ1-2; D ambiguous. CDR3 length: 13 residues. The ends were cut back, 6 bases at V and 1 base at J, with 9 bases in the middle. CDR1 and CDR2 (germline): MDHEN, SYDVKM. The CDR3, as DNA: TGTGCCAGCAGGACCCAGGTTAACTATGGCTACACCTTC. It encodes CASRTQVNYGYTF.

This clone has just a few counts. The rearrangement links TRBV3-1 (or the pseudogene TRBV3-2) to TRBJ1-2; possibly TRBD1 for D (5 bases). V dropped 4 bases and J dropped 4 bases, with 13 bases sitting between them. In germline, CDR1 is LGHDT, CDR2 YNNKEL (reference sequence). CDR3 length: 14 amino acids. The CDR3 sequence is CASSLGTSIYGYTF. CDR3 DNA sequence: TGTGCCAGCAGCCTAGGGACCTCCATCTATGGCTACACCTTC.

The chain carries TRBV28 and TRBJ1-3; no firm D call. The CDR3 sequence is 15 residues long. With 5 bases removed from V and 0 bases from J, the gap between germline ends came to 11 bases. Germline V lookup: CDR1 MDHEN, CDR2 SYDVKM. Here the CDR3 DNA reads TGTGCCAGCAGTCAGGTCCCCCACTCTGGAAACACCATATATTTT. Amino acid sequence: CASSQVPHSGNTIYF.

This rearrangement joins TRBV27 to TRBJ2-3; weak D call: TRBD1 (6 bases). Trimming left V 7 bases short and J 6 bases short, with 11 bases between. The CDR3 is 12 residues long. CDR1 and CDR2 from the germline V gene are MNHEY and SMNVEV (reference sequence). The CDR3 nucleotides read TGTGCCAGCAAAACAGGGTCGGATACGCAGTATTTT. Residues: CASKTGSDTQYF.

The rearrangement uses TRBV2 and TRBJ2-4, with a tentative D call TRBD2 (5 bases). Germline CDR1 and CDR2: SNHLY and FYNNEI. This CDR3 spans 12 amino acids. Trimming stripped 9 bases from V and 8 bases from J, with 14 bases between. The CDR3 loop is CARGNGVDIQYF. The CDR3 bases are TGTGCCAGAGGGAACGGGGTGGACATTCAGTACTTC.

The J gene is TRBJ1-2, the V gene TRBV28, with 7 bases that match TRBD1. CDR1 is MDHEN, CDR2 SYDVKM, per germline. The CDR3 has 15 amino acids. V lost 6 bases to trimming and J lost 1 base; unmatched junction nucleotides: 8. The chain's CDR3 is CASRESGGGNYGYTF. CDR3 bases: TGTGCCAGCAGAGAGTCAGGGGGGGGTAACTATGGCTACACCTTC.

V usage is TRBV4-1 and J usage is TRBJ2-3; D is unclear. The CDR3 has 16 amino acids. V shed 0 bases and J shed 2 bases, with 12 bases lying between them. The germline V gene has CDR1 MGHRA and CDR2 YSYEKL. CDR3 nucleotide sequence: TGCGCCAGCAGCCAAGAATTCAACTTCCACACAGATACGCAGTATTTT. This codes for CASSQEFNFHTDTQYF.

J is TRBJ1-6 and V is TRBV7-9; D is undetermined. The germline gives CDR1 SEHNR, CDR2 FQNEAQ (reference sequence). Trimming pared 1 base from V and 6 bases from J, leaving 10 bases between. The CDR3 contains 15 residues. CDR3 residues: CASSLVVGSNSPLHF. The CDR3 nucleotides are TGTGCCAGCAGCTTAGTGGTGGGTAGTAATTCACCCCTCCACTTT.

V is TRBV5-6 and J is TRBJ1-5, with no clear D. The CDR3 contains 15 residues. The V end was cut by 1 base, the J end by 0 bases, with 8 bases between. Per germline, CDR1 SGHDT and CDR2 YYEEEE. CDR3 amino acids: CASSLRPFSNQPQHF. As DNA, the CDR3 is TGTGCCAGCAGCTTGAGACCTTTTAGCAATCAGCCCCAGCATTTT.

CDR3 sequence: CASSFSGQETQYF. CDR3 coding DNA: TGTGCCAGCAGTTTCTCAGGGCAAGAGACCCAGTACTTC. The V and J genes are TRBV12-3 or TRBV12-4 and TRBJ2-5; D may be TRBD1 (5 bases). The CDR3 contains 13 residues. Trimming took 3 bases from V and 2 from J, leaving 7 bases between them.

This chain uses TRBV4-3 with TRBJ1-4; D is perhaps TRBD1 (6 bases). CDR3 length: 16 residues. V lost 0 bases, J lost 7 bases, and 15 bases lay in between. Germline CDR1 and CDR2: LGHNA and YSLEER. The CDR3 spells CASSQDLTGGGEKLFF. In nucleotides, the CDR3 is TGCGCCAGCAGCCAAGATTTGACAGGAGGGGGTGAAAAACTGTTTTTT.

The chain links TRBV12-3 or TRBV12-4 to TRBJ1-2; D unclear. Trimming removed 6 bases at V and 8 bases at J, with 16 bases between. This CDR3 is built from 13 residues. CDR3 amino acids: CASSLLADGGYTF. In DNA, the CDR3 is TGTGCCAGCAGCCTCCTTGCAGACGGCGGCTACACCTTC.

The rearrangement links TRBV5-4 to TRBJ2-7; TRBD2 agrees at 8 bases. Germline V gives CDR1 SGHNT, CDR2 YYREEE (reference sequence). The length of the CDR3 is 17 residues. V dropped 1 base and J dropped 4; count of bases not matched to a gene: 13. CDR3 loop: CASSLSLSSGRRYEQYF. CDR3 DNA sequence: TGTGCCAGCAGCTTGTCCCTTTCGAGCGGGAGACGGTACGAGCAGTACTTC.

A word on this clone: Other nucleotide sequences in the sample specify the same CDR3. The V and J genes are TRBV12-5 and TRBJ1-1, with a tentative D call TRBD1 (5 bases). CDR1 is LGHNT and CDR2 is FRNRAP in the germline V gene. The CDR3 covers 12 residues. V dropped 10 bases and J dropped 5 bases, with 14 bases sitting between them. The CDR3 DNA is TGTGCTAATAAAACAGGATCTACTGAAGCTTTCTTT. It codes for CANKTGSTEAFF.